This T cell receptor beta chain was captured in a study of cytomegalovirus exposure and HLA in healthy donors. From germline, CDR1 is MNHEY and CDR2 SVGAGI. The CDR3 consists of 16 residues. V shed 0 bases and J shed 0 bases, with 12 bases lying between them. General study results and limits: Researchers reported from a later analysis that most CMV-associated TCR beta chains appeared HLA-restricted.

The PCR was carried out with 60 Vbeta primers and 13 Jbeta primers. Assay used: immunoSEQ multiplex PCR; TCRdb lists only in-frame clones, some missing. The sample yields under 200,000 clones, around nine tenths seen once. As to this clone: Its antigen is unidentified.

V is TRBV6-5 and J is TRBJ2-7, with D possibly being TRBD2 (5 bases). This TCR derives from a young woman in good health and CMV-seronegative. Source material: PBMCs. CDR3 nucleotides: TGTGCCAGCAGTTACTCGAGAGGGTCCGTCTCCTACGAGCAGTACTTC. Its translation: CASSYSRGSVSYEQYF.